These T cell receptor beta chains were read from a single sample in a study of blood T cell repertoires in COVID-19. Assay: immunoSEQ multiplex PCR; the TCRdb copy retains only in-frame clones and omits some. The sample gives 150,000 to 200,000 clones, about 85% of which show up once; 5.5% to 7% is in the top ten. The sample taken for sequencing was peripheral blood. Receptors originate from a woman aged 40 to 50 with COVID-19, enrolled during active disease. Each CDR3 is given with its conserved first and last residue. The D gene is left open where the match is weak. Not all rows give a size; the values are once, few, many and, for expanded clones, a class.

j_gene: TRBJ2-7; d_gene: TRBD2; abundance: .; v_gene: TRBV5-4; CDR3aa: CASSLTGLAGGYEQYF; CDR3nt: TGTGCCAGCAGCTTGACGGGACTAGCGGGAGGTTACGAGCAGTACTTC
j_gene: TRBJ2-1; d_gene: TRBD1; abundance: .; v_gene: TRBV5-1; CDR3aa: CASTRGWDRVYNEQFF; CDR3nt: TGCGCCAGCACCCGAGGGTGGGACAGGGTTTACAATGAGCAGTTCTTC
j_gene: TRBJ2-5; d_gene: .; abundance: once; v_gene: TRBV18; CDR3aa: CASSPTGSPGETQYF; CDR3nt: TGTGCCAGCTCACCTACAGGCAGTCCTGGTGAGACCCAGTACTTC
j_gene: TRBJ1-4; d_gene: .; abundance: .; v_gene: TRBV4-2; CDR3aa: CASSQGPVSNEKLFF; CDR3nt: TGTGCCAGCAGCCAAGGTCCAGTCTCTAATGAAAAACTGTTTTTT
j_gene: TRBJ2-7; d_gene: TRBD2; abundance: few; v_gene: TRBV19; CDR3aa: CASSIIGAGGRDEQYF; CDR3nt: TGTGCCAGTAGTATAATTGGGGCGGGAGGCCGGGACGAGCAGTACTTC
j_gene: TRBJ2-3; d_gene: TRBD2; abundance: few; v_gene: TRBV5-1; CDR3aa: CASTLNLNSGGALTQYF; CDR3nt: TGCGCCAGCACCCTGAACCTGAATAGCGGGGGGGCCCTGACGCAGTATTTT
j_gene: TRBJ2-6; d_gene: .; abundance: .; v_gene: TRBV4-1; CDR3aa: CASSRLGTPRGANVLTF; CDR3nt: TGCGCCAGCAGCCGCCTCGGGACACCCCGTGGGGCCAACGTCCTGACTTTC
j_gene: TRBJ1-2; d_gene: TRBD1; abundance: .; v_gene: TRBV2; CDR3aa: CASTPLDRTNYGYTF; CDR3nt: TGTGCCAGCACCCCTCTGGACAGGACAAACTATGGCTACACCTTC
j_gene: TRBJ2-3; d_gene: TRBD2; abundance: .; v_gene: TRBV5-6; CDR3aa: CASSLETSDTQYF; CDR3nt: TGTGCCAGCAGCTTGGAGACTAGCGATACGCAGTATTTT
j_gene: TRBJ2-2; d_gene: .; abundance: .; v_gene: TRBV4-2; CDR3aa: CASSQEGLQGGELFF; CDR3nt: TGTGCCAGCAGCCAAGAAGGACTCCAAGGGGGGGAGCTGTTTTTT
j_gene: TRBJ2-7; d_gene: TRBD1; abundance: .; v_gene: TRBV6-2/TRBV6-3; CDR3aa: CASSSGTGNEQYF; CDR3nt: TGTGCCAGCAGTTCTGGGACAGGGAACGAGCAGTACTTC
j_gene: TRBJ2-3; d_gene: .; abundance: .; v_gene: TRBV27; CDR3aa: CASTPLAYTDTQYF; CDR3nt: TGTGCCAGTACCCCCCTAGCCTACACAGATACGCAGTATTTT
j_gene: TRBJ2-5; d_gene: TRBD2; abundance: few; v_gene: TRBV7-9; CDR3aa: CASSRAGAGEETQYF; CDR3nt: TGTGCCAGCAGTAGAGCGGGAGCGGGGGAAGAGACCCAGTACTTC
j_gene: TRBJ2-1; d_gene: TRBD1; abundance: .; v_gene: TRBV24-1; CDR3aa: CATAGTGDYNEQFF; CDR3nt: TGTGCCACCGCGGGGACAGGAGACTACAATGAGCAGTTCTTC
j_gene: TRBJ2-1; d_gene: .; abundance: many; v_gene: TRBV5-1; CDR3aa: CASTEVRGLSGMEQFF; CDR3nt: TGCGCCAGCACTGAAGTGCGGGGCCTAAGTGGTATGGAACAGTTCTTC
j_gene: TRBJ1-4; d_gene: TRBD1; abundance: once; v_gene: TRBV5-4; CDR3aa: CASSLEVAGQGSEKLFF; CDR3nt: TGTGCCAGCAGCTTGGAAGTGGCGGGACAGGGAAGTGAAAAACTGTTTTTT
j_gene: TRBJ2-7; d_gene: TRBD1; abundance: .; v_gene: TRBV9; CDR3aa: CASSDGTGENLEQYF; CDR3nt: TGTGCCAGCAGCGACGGGACAGGGGAGAACCTCGAGCAGTACTTC
j_gene: TRBJ2-1; d_gene: .; abundance: .; v_gene: TRBV7-9; CDR3aa: CASSLAARLAEQFF; CDR3nt: TGTGCCAGCAGCTTAGCGGCTAGGTTGGCAGAGCAGTTCTTC
j_gene: TRBJ1-3; d_gene: .; abundance: .; v_gene: TRBV3-1/TRBV3-2; CDR3aa: CASSHRGVGNTIYF; CDR3nt: TGTGCCAGCAGCCACCGCGGGGTCGGAAACACCATATATTTT
j_gene: TRBJ2-5; d_gene: .; abundance: .; v_gene: TRBV19; CDR3aa: CASSTGPKQETQYF; CDR3nt: TGTGCCAGTAGTACAGGGCCTAAGCAAGAGACCCAGTACTTC
j_gene: TRBJ2-2; d_gene: .; abundance: many; v_gene: TRBV21-1; CDR3aa: CASSKRSRTGGTGELFF; CDR3nt: TGTGCCAGCAGCAAAAGGAGCAGGACAGGGGGGACCGGGGAGCTGTTTTTT
j_gene: TRBJ2-5; d_gene: TRBD2; abundance: .; v_gene: TRBV11-2; CDR3aa: CASSSTSGGAETQYF; CDR3nt: TGTGCCAGCAGCTCCACTAGCGGGGGGGCGGAGACCCAGTACTTC
j_gene: TRBJ2-3; d_gene: TRBD1; abundance: .; v_gene: TRBV28; CDR3aa: CASSPGGLGTDTQYF; CDR3nt: TGTGCCAGCAGCCCAGGGGGCTTAGGGACAGATACGCAGTATTTT
j_gene: TRBJ2-3; d_gene: .; abundance: .; v_gene: TRBV4-1; CDR3aa: CASSPGTSTDTQYF; CDR3nt: TGCGCCAGCAGTCCCGGGACTAGCACAGATACGCAGTATTTT
j_gene: TRBJ2-1; d_gene: .; abundance: .; v_gene: TRBV19; CDR3aa: CASSQPSLRTYRGGNEQFF; CDR3nt: TGTGCCAGTAGCCAACCTAGCTTAAGAACTTATCGGGGAGGCAATGAGCAGTTCTTC
j_gene: TRBJ2-3; d_gene: TRBD2; abundance: .; v_gene: TRBV7-8; CDR3aa: CASSLGAGEDTQYF; CDR3nt: TGTGCCAGCAGCTTAGGGGCGGGAGAAGATACGCAGTATTTT
j_gene: TRBJ2-7; d_gene: TRBD1; abundance: .; v_gene: TRBV6-5; CDR3aa: CASRRTGTEQYF; CDR3nt: TGTGCCAGCAGGAGGACAGGGACGGAGCAGTACTTC
j_gene: TRBJ2-6; d_gene: TRBD1; abundance: .; v_gene: TRBV6-6; CDR3aa: CASSPQDGTGDLAGANVLTF; CDR3nt: TGTGCCAGCAGTCCTCAGGACGGGACAGGGGATCTCGCTGGGGCCAACGTCCTGACTTTC
j_gene: TRBJ2-5; d_gene: TRBD1; abundance: .; v_gene: TRBV5-4; CDR3aa: CASSNRGETQYF; CDR3nt: TGTGCCAGCAGCAACAGGGGAGAGACCCAGTACTTC